The source of this T cell receptor (beta chain) is a study of blood T cell repertoires in COVID-19. Repertoires were generated with immunoSEQ multiplex PCR, while TCRdb's copy carries only in-frame clones and drops some. Found here are 65,000 to 80,000 clones, over 75% of them singletons; the top ten hold 11%. CDR1 MNHEY and CDR2 SMNVEV come from the germline V gene (reference sequence). Trimming took off 6 bases at V and 3 bases at J, with 10 bases between the two ends. The CDR3 is 13 amino acids. This chain links TRBV27 with TRBJ2-3; a weak D match, TRBD2 (6 bases). The sequence was obtained from a man aged 45-65 years with acute or convalescent COVID-19. The specimen was peripheral blood. In DNA, the CDR3 is TGTGCCAGCAGGACTAGAAGGACAGATACGCAGTATTTT. Amino acids: CASRTRRTDTQYF.